Each of the 18 T cell receptor beta chains below was sequenced from the same sample in a study of response to subunit inactivated influenza vaccine. One entry per CDR3 protein results from TCRdb running MiXCR on the RT-PCR reads. The sample has about 520,000 distinct CDR3 sequences; over 9.5% are singletons. The sample in question was PBMCs from blood, obtained 45 days after vaccination. Receptors originate from a man aged 50-59 years who received an inactivated influenza vaccine.

This sequence joins TRBV18 and TRBJ2-7; D perhaps matches TRBD1 (7 bases). The CDR3 totals 14 residues. Germline CDR1 and CDR2: KGHSH and LQKENI. Deletions cut 4 bases from V and 2 bases from J, with 12 bases between. CDR3 DNA sequence: TGTGCCAGCTCACTTCGGGGGACAGCCTACGAGCAGTACTTC. It is translated as CASSLRGTAYEQYF.

The V and J genes are TRBV12-3 or TRBV12-4 and TRBJ2-1, with D possibly being TRBD1 or TRBD2 (5 bases each). Trimming shortened V by 1 base and J by 5 bases, and 9 bases separated the two germline ends. This CDR3 spans 14 amino acids. The CDR3 DNA sequence: TGTGCCAGCAGTTTAGGGGACGGACACAATGAGCAGTTCTTC. It translates to CASSLGDGHNEQFF.

This clonotype showed up just a few times. The V gene is TRBV7-8, the J gene TRBJ1-2, with 7 bases identical to TRBD1. Trimming cost V 5 bases and J 5 bases; bases outside gene matches: 8. Germline CDR1 and CDR2: SGHVS and FQNEAQ. CDR3 length equals 14 residues. DNA of the CDR3: TGTGCCAGCAGCCCCACAGGGGTCACTTATGGCTACACCTTC. It encodes CASSPTGVTYGYTF.

This clonotype came up a few times. J is TRBJ1-2 and V is TRBV7-6; weak D call: TRBD1 (5 bases). Germline V lookup: CDR1 SGHVS, CDR2 FNYEAQ. V gave up 5 bases and J gave up 0 bases, with 19 bases separating them. The CDR3 sequence is 17 residues long. The chain's CDR3 is CASSRGTGASTNYGYTF. The DNA of the CDR3 is TGTGCCAGCAGCCGGGGCACAGGAGCGTCGACTAACTATGGCTACACCTTC.

This clonotype was detected a few times. The V gene is TRBV5-1, the J gene TRBJ2-1; 9 positions match TRBD2. Germline CDR1 and CDR2: SGHRS and YFSETQ. The CDR3 is 17 amino acids. Losses at the gene ends were 0 bases for V and 8 bases for J; bases not matched to a gene: 12. CDR3 amino acids: CASSLEIAGGPGYEQFF. DNA for the CDR3: TGCGCCAGCAGCTTGGAGATTGCGGGAGGGCCGGGTTATGAGCAGTTCTTC.

Many counts were recorded for this clonotype. V is TRBV12-3 or TRBV12-4 and J is TRBJ1-6; no clear D gene. Deletions cut 0 bases from V and 3 bases from J, with 9 bases between. The CDR3 runs 16 residues. As DNA, the CDR3 is TGTGCCAGCAGTTTAGCCTGGGGAAGCTATAATTCACCCCTCCACTTT. It translates to CASSLAWGSYNSPLHF.

This rearrangement joins TRBV7-2 to TRBJ2-7; D may match TRBD1 or TRBD2 (6 bases each). Trimming pared 5 bases from V and 4 bases from J, leaving 21 bases between. In germline, CDR1 is SGHTA, CDR2 FQGNSA. CDR3 length equals 16 residues. Here the CDR3 reads CASSEGTGTSLYEQYF. The CDR3, as DNA: TGTGCCAGCAGCGAGGGTACAGGGACTTCGTTATACGAGCAGTACTTC.

The sample holds a few counts of this clonotype. The V call is TRBV29-1, the J call TRBJ2-3, with D possibly being TRBD1 (6 bases). The CDR3 covers 14 residues. Trimming stripped 6 bases from V and 4 bases from J, with 17 bases between. The germline CDR1 and CDR2 sequences are SQVTM and ANQGSEA. The CDR3 protein is CSVFPGELADTQYF. DNA for the CDR3: TGCAGCGTGTTCCCAGGGGAACTAGCAGATACGCAGTATTTT.

A few counts support this clonotype. The gene calls are TRBV7-2 and TRBJ2-5; 8 bases fit TRBD1. This CDR3 has 14 amino acids. V shed 4 bases and J 1 base; nucleotides not matched to a gene: 2. Germline CDR1 and CDR2: SGHTA and FQGNSA. This CDR3 reads CASSSQGAQETQYF. CDR3 nucleotides: TGTGCCAGCAGCTCCCAGGGGGCCCAAGAGACCCAGTACTTC.

V is TRBV5-1 and J is TRBJ2-7; D is perhaps TRBD1 or TRBD2 (5 bases each). The germline V gene has CDR1 SGHRS and CDR2 YFSETQ. V was pared by 2 bases and J by 0 bases, with 21 bases between. The CDR3 has 18 residues. CDR3 DNA sequence: TGCGCCAGCAGCTTTGGTCTCGGGACCCAGGTAGTCTCCTACGAGCAGTACTTC. It yields the protein CASSFGLGTQVVSYEQYF.

This clonotype was seen only a few times. This chain uses TRBV7-2 with TRBJ1-6; D possibly corresponds to TRBD1 (5 bases). V lost 7 bases and J 0 bases, leaving 13 bases between the germline ends. Per germline, CDR1 SGHTA and CDR2 FQGNSA. CDR3 length: 16 amino acids. CDR3 coding DNA: TGTGCCAGCAATCAAGTCGGGGGCTCCTATAATTCACCCCTCCACTTT. This codes for CASNQVGGSYNSPLHF. The variable domain in full, with the rest retrieved from reference TRBV7-2 and TRBJ1-6, is GAGVSQSPSNKVTEKGKDVELRCDPISGHTALYWYRQSLGQGLEFLIYFQGNSAPDKSGLPSDRFSAERTGGSVSTLTIQRTQQEDSAVYLCASNQVGGSYNSPLHFGNGTRLTVT.

The CDR3 DNA reads TGTGCCAGCAGCTTACGCGGGGGGGCCATGGGTGAGCAGTTCTTC. Translated, it gives CASSLRGGAMGEQFF. The chain is built from TRBV7-2 and TRBJ2-1; 9 bases map to TRBD2. With V trimmed by 2 bases and J by 9 bases, 8 bases remained unmatched. CDR3 size: 15 residues. Germline V lookup: CDR1 SGHTA, CDR2 FQGNSA.

This sequence joins TRBV5-6 and TRBJ2-7; D gene uncertain. In germline, CDR1 is SGHDT, CDR2 YYEEEE. The CDR3 spans 14 residues. V lost 0 bases and J lost 2, with 9 bases in between. The CDR3 DNA reads as TGTGCCAGCAGCTTGGAGCCCTGGCCCTACGAGCAGTACTTC. Its translation: CASSLEPWPYEQYF.

This chain uses TRBV28 with TRBJ2-4, with D possibly matching TRBD2 (6 bases). Germline assignment: CDR1 MDHEN and CDR2 SYDVKM. The V end was cut by 3 bases, the J end by 0 bases, with 15 bases between. The CDR3 sequence is 17 residues long. This chain's CDR3 is CASSFGGVTLAKNIQYF. The CDR3 nucleotides read TGTGCCAGCAGTTTCGGCGGGGTGACTCTAGCCAAAAACATTCAGTACTTC.

In this sample, this clonotype turned up once. The gene calls are TRBV18 and TRBJ2-7; D gene ambiguous. Per the germline V gene, CDR1 is KGHSH and CDR2 is LQKENI. The CDR3 extends over 12 amino acids. The V and J ends lost 2 bases and 6 bases respectively, with 8 bases between them. The CDR3 protein is CASSPSRVEQYF. In nucleotides, the CDR3 is TGTGCCAGCTCACCAAGTCGGGTCGAGCAGTACTTC.

Turning to this clonotype: This may stem from a read error, because a much larger clone lies one nucleotide away. This chain joins TRBV29-1 and TRBJ2-7, with D possibly being TRBD2 (6 bases). Germline CDR1 reads SQVTM; CDR2 reads ANQGSEA. Deletions cut 7 bases from V and 3 bases from J, with 16 bases between. This CDR3 contains 13 residues. The CDR3 DNA is TGCAGCGGCGCGGAGGGTAGAAACTACGAGCAGTACTTC. Amino acid sequence: CSGAEGRNYEQYF.

The chain combines TRBV5-1 with TRBJ1-1; D unresolved. This CDR3 is built from 14 residues. V was trimmed by 0 bases and J by 8 bases, leaving 14 bases between them. From germline, CDR1 is SGHRS and CDR2 YFSETQ. The CDR3, as DNA: TGCGCCAGCAGCTTGGCGGTCGGAGTGGGGGAAGCTTTCTTT. This codes for CASSLAVGVGEAFF.

The chain links TRBV18 to TRBJ2-3; possibly TRBD1 for D (7 bases). The CDR3 consists of 16 residues. Germline CDR1 and CDR2: KGHSH and LQKENI. V was shortened by 5 bases and J by 0 bases, with 15 bases between the two germline ends. The CDR3 reads CASSTTTGTSTDTQYF. The CDR3, as DNA: TGTGCCAGCTCAACGACGACAGGGACTAGCACAGATACGCAGTATTTT.